These 26 T cell receptor beta chains came from one sample sequenced in a study of blood T cell repertoires in COVID-19. The table came from immunoSEQ multiplex PCR; TCRdb's copy has only in-frame clones and leaves some out. The top ten clones hold approximately 10% of a sample with about 230,000 clones, 80% to 90% of them seen once. Sequenced material: peripheral blood. These receptors were obtained from a man aged 50 to 60 with COVID-19, enrolled during active disease.

The chain is built from TRBV5-5 and TRBJ2-7; D unclear. This CDR3 is built from 16 residues. Trimming cost V 0 bases and J 2 bases, with 15 bases left between them. Germline V gene sequence: CDR1 SGHKS, CDR2 YYEKEE (reference sequence). CDR3 protein: CASSLGPLRNPYEQYF. DNA of the CDR3: TGTGCCAGCAGCTTGGGGCCCTTGAGGAACCCCTACGAGCAGTACTTC.

The chain joins TRBV4-3 to TRBJ1-1, with D possibly TRBD1 on 6 matching bases. This CDR3 has 13 residues. V was cut by 1 base and J by 5 bases, with 8 bases left in between. Germline V gene data show CDR1 as LGHNA and CDR2 as YSLEER. CDR3 region: CASSQVRGTEAFF. CDR3 DNA: TGCGCCAGCAGCCAAGTCAGGGGAACTGAAGCTTTCTTT.

The chain has TRBV2 and TRBJ1-6; weak D call: TRBD1 (5 bases). This CDR3 region has 15 residues. Germline assignment: CDR1 SNHLY and CDR2 FYNNEI. Trimming shortened V by 9 bases and J by 5 bases, and 17 bases separated the two germline ends. The CDR3 region is CASQTEITNNSPLHF. The CDR3 coding sequence is TGTGCCAGTCAGACAGAGATTACCAATAATTCACCCCTCCACTTT.

The J gene is TRBJ1-2, the V gene TRBV10-3; 8 bases line up with TRBD1. The ends lost 2 bases at V and 7 bases at J; junction bases unmatched: 3. This CDR3 is built from 13 residues. Germline lookup yields CDR1 ENHRY and CDR2 SYGVKD. CDR3 nucleotide sequence: TGTGCCATCAGTGAGGGACAGGGTCCTGGCTACACCTTC. Protein product: CAISEGQGPGYTF.

This clone came up once. The chain carries TRBV18 and TRBJ1-4; 11 bases match TRBD1. There are 15 residues in the CDR3. Looked up from germline, CDR1 is KGHSH and CDR2 is LQKENI. The V and J ends lost 1 base and 8 bases, in that order; junction bases with no gene match: 3. CDR3 bases: TGTGCCAGCTCACCACTATGGACAGGGGGCGAAAAACTGTTTTTT. Encoded protein: CASSPLWTGGEKLFF.

The genes are TRBV5-1 and TRBJ1-2, with TRBD1 identical over 8 bases. Germline trimming cut 2 bases from V and 3 bases from J; bases unmatched to any gene: 3. The CDR3 spans 14 residues. Germline V gene data show CDR1 as SGHRS and CDR2 as YFSETQ. CDR3 protein: CASSLGGQDYGYTF. The CDR3 coding sequence is TGCGCCAGCAGCTTAGGGGGACAGGACTATGGCTACACCTTC.

In this sample, this clone turned up a few times. The chain uses TRBV6-2 or TRBV6-3 and TRBJ2-1; 7 nucleotides line up with TRBD2. Germline CDR1 is MNHEY and CDR2 is SVGEGT. After removal of 0 bases from V and 4 bases from J, the junction contained 9 bases not matched to a gene. This CDR3 comprises 17 residues. CDR3: CASSYSPPSGLYNEQFF. For the CDR3, the DNA is TGTGCCAGCAGTTACTCTCCGCCTAGCGGCCTTTACAATGAGCAGTTCTTC.

The chain links TRBV2 to TRBJ2-2; possible D gene TRBD2, 6 bases. CDR3 length equals 15 residues. The V end was cut by 6 bases, the J end by 2 bases, with 13 bases between. Germline-derived CDR1 and CDR2 are SNHLY and FYNNEI. CDR3 residues: CASRMRGLNTGELFF. CDR3 nucleotide sequence: TGTGCCAGCAGGATGCGGGGCTTAAACACCGGGGAGCTGTTTTTT.

J is TRBJ1-5 and V is TRBV30; TRBD1 matches at 7 bases. V lost 5 bases, J lost 3 bases, and 7 bases stayed unmatched. Germline V CDR1 and CDR2: GTSNPN, SVGIG (reference sequence). The CDR3 runs to 14 residues. The CDR3 DNA sequence: TGTGCCTGGCGGAAACAGGGGTCCAATCAGCCCCAGCATTTT. It is translated as CAWRKQGSNQPQHF.

This clone was seen a single time. The chain links TRBV10-3 to TRBJ2-7, with 10 bases lining up with TRBD2. The CDR3 is 14 amino acids. The V and J ends lost 6 bases and 1 base, in that order; junction bases with no gene match: 3. Germline V gives CDR1 ENHRY, CDR2 SYGVKD. The CDR3 region is CAIRGAGGSYEQYF. The DNA for the CDR3 is TGTGCCATCAGGGGAGCGGGAGGGTCCTACGAGCAGTACTTC.

This chain connects TRBV7-8 to TRBJ2-2; TRBD2 matches at 8 bases. J lost 0 bases, V lost 10 bases, and 10 bases had no gene match. Germline assignment: CDR1 SGHVS and CDR2 FQNEAQ. CDR3 size: 16 residues. This CDR3 reads CATRGGRWANTGELFF. In nucleotides, the CDR3 is TGTGCCACGCGGGGCGGGAGGTGGGCGAACACCGGGGAGCTGTTTTTT.

The V and J genes are TRBV11-3 and TRBJ2-3; maybe TRBD2 (6 bases). Trimming shortened V by 1 base and J by 1 base, and 9 bases separated the two germline ends. CDR1 is SGHNT and CDR2 is YENEEA in the germline V gene. The CDR3 sequence is 15 residues long. The CDR3 sequence is CASSLVSGGTDTQYF. In DNA form, the CDR3 reads TGTGCCAGCAGCTTAGTGTCGGGGGGCACAGATACGCAGTATTTT.

Worth noting for this clone: The junction does not match germline at one end; this may be a read error. The rearrangement links TRBV7-9 to TRBJ2-7, with D perhaps TRBD2 (5 bases). The germline V gene encodes CDR1 SEHNR and CDR2 FQNEAQ (reference sequence). CDR3 length: 16 amino acids. This chain's CDR3 is CASSLAGLGNSYEQYF. The CDR3 region has the DNA TGTGCCAGCAGCCTAGCAGGACTGGGGAACTCCTACGAGCAGTACTTC.

This chain connects TRBV9 to TRBJ2-6; 11 positions match TRBD1. J gave up 0 bases and V 2 bases, and 4 bases lay outside the gene matches. Germline CDR1 and CDR2: SGDLS and YYNGEE. This CDR3 has 18 amino acids. CDR3 protein: CASSVGTGGYSGANVLTF. DNA for the CDR3: TGTGCCAGCAGCGTGGGGACAGGGGGATACTCTGGGGCCAACGTCCTGACTTTC.

The genes are TRBV7-3 and TRBJ2-3, with 12 bases fitting TRBD2. The V gene end was trimmed by 8 bases and the J gene end by 3 bases; junction bases not matched to a gene: 9. Germline V gives CDR1 SGHTA, CDR2 FQGTGA. The CDR3 runs 16 residues. The CDR3 loop reads CASSERLAGGTDTQYF. The CDR3 nucleotides are TGTGCCAGCTCGGAGCGGCTAGCGGGAGGGACAGATACGCAGTATTTT.

The sample holds one count of this clone. This chain connects TRBV7-2 to TRBJ1-5; tentatively, D is TRBD1 (5 bases). Trimming left V 5 bases short and J 7 bases short, with 15 bases between. CDR1 is SGHTA and CDR2 is FQGNSA in the germline V gene. The CDR3 contains 14 residues. The CDR3 DNA reads TGTGCCAGCAGCCTCAGGGAGGCTGGCCAGCCCCAGCATTTT. Translating gives CASSLREAGQPQHF.

The rearrangement links TRBV19 to TRBJ2-1, with 11 bases lining up with TRBD2. V was pared by 3 bases and J by 8 bases, with 6 bases of the junction left unmatched. CDR1 LNHDA and CDR2 SQIVND come from the germline V gene (reference sequence). The CDR3 extends over 15 amino acids. The DNA of the CDR3 is TGTGCCAGTAGTATTAGCGGGAGGGCCTCTGATGAGCAGTTCTTC. Amino acids: CASSISGRASDEQFF.

This chain uses TRBV18 with TRBJ1-4; D remains unclear. Deletions cut 6 bases from V and 4 bases from J, with 12 bases between. The germline gives CDR1 KGHSH, CDR2 LQKENI. CDR3 length equals 14 residues. The CDR3 loop is CASSLRSDNEKLFF. Written as DNA, the CDR3 is TGTGCCAGCTCTCTAAGGAGTGATAATGAAAAACTGTTTTTT.

This rearrangement joins TRBV2 to TRBJ2-1; possibly TRBD2 for D (6 bases). V lost 6 bases, J lost 7 bases, and 13 bases lay in between. Germline assignment: CDR1 SNHLY and CDR2 FYNNEI. The CDR3 consists of 13 residues. The CDR3 is CASRAGPVNEQFF. CDR3 bases: TGTGCCAGCAGGGCGGGACCAGTAAATGAGCAGTTCTTC.

The gene calls are TRBV12-3 or TRBV12-4 and TRBJ1-5; no firm D call. The V and J ends lost 6 bases and 0 bases respectively, with 6 bases between them. The CDR3 has 13 residues. CDR3 loop: CASREFSNQPQHF. The CDR3, as DNA: TGTGCCAGCAGGGAGTTTAGCAATCAGCCCCAGCATTTT.

With regard to this clone: Different DNA sequences within this sample yield the same CDR3. The rearrangement links TRBV27 to TRBJ2-7, with D unclear. The ends were cut back, 3 bases at V and 1 base at J, with 7 bases in the middle. The CDR3 is 13 amino acids. CDR1 and CDR2 from the germline V gene are MNHEY and SMNVEV (reference sequence). The CDR3 DNA reads as TGTGCCAGCAGTTTCCAGGATTCCTACGAGCAGTACTTC. Translated, it gives CASSFQDSYEQYF.

In regard to this clone: Germline is not matched at one junction end, which may reflect a read error. V gene TRBV7-7 combines with J gene TRBJ2-1; TRBD2 agrees at 9 bases. The CDR3 contains 16 residues. Per germline, CDR1 SSHAT and CDR2 FNYEAQ (reference sequence). In DNA form, the CDR3 reads TGTGCTAGCAGCTCCAATAGCGGGAGTAGTTACAATGAGCAGTTCTTC. Residues: CASSSNSGSSYNEQFF.

The chain carries TRBV18 and TRBJ1-1, with D perhaps TRBD1 (6 bases). V was trimmed by 2 bases and J by 1 base, leaving 14 bases between them. CDR3 length: 16 amino acids. Looked up from germline, CDR1 is KGHSH and CDR2 is LQKENI. CDR3 DNA sequence: TGTGCCAGCTCACCATTAGATCCGGACAGGAACACTGAAGCTTTCTTT. It codes for CASSPLDPDRNTEAFF.

The V call is TRBV7-9, the J call TRBJ1-2; 12 nucleotides agree with TRBD1. J was trimmed by 6 bases and V by 5 bases; bases with no gene match: 7. From germline, CDR1 is SEHNR and CDR2 FQNEAQ (reference sequence). CDR3 length: 15 amino acids. In nucleotides, the CDR3 is TGTGCCAGCAGCGGCTCCGGGACAGGGGGCCATGGCTACACCTTC. This gives the protein CASSGSGTGGHGYTF.

This clone was counted a single time. V gene TRBV28 combines with J gene TRBJ1-4, with TRBD1 matching 7 bases. Trimming at V came to 7 bases and at J to 4 bases, leaving 12 bases not matched to a gene. Germline-derived CDR1 and CDR2 are MDHEN and SYDVKM. CDR3 length equals 16 residues. In nucleotides, the CDR3 is TGTGCCAGCAACCCGACAGGGTGGGGATATAATGAAAAACTGTTTTTT. Amino acid sequence: CASNPTGWGYNEKLFF.

This sequence joins TRBV7-9 and TRBJ1-2; TRBD1 matches at 10 bases. The CDR3 is 15 residues long. Germline-derived CDR1 and CDR2 are SEHNR and FQNEAQ (reference sequence). V was pared by 3 bases and J by 6 bases, with 7 bases of the junction left unmatched. In DNA, the CDR3 is TGTGCCAGCAGCTTCTTTTCTGGGACAGGGGATGGCTACACCTTC. This gives the protein CASSFFSGTGDGYTF.